This T cell receptor (beta chain) is drawn from a study of CXCR3-negative and CXCR3-positive naive CD8 T cells (dated by TCRdb to the late 2010s). Background on the whole study: Some 150 million TRB reads were obtained in total, roughly 1.5 +/- 0.3 million reads per library. Diversity and physicochemical repertoire analyses were performed on some eleven donors pooled from two independent experiments. Naive subsets from several donors and memory cells from 3 donors were included in the TRBV-TRBJ cluster analysis.

Here is what the overall study found, with its caveats: Repertoire diversity was comparably high in both naive subsets but much lower in memory CD8+ T cells. Naive CXCR3-negative and CXCR3-positive cells from the same donor showed similar TRBV-TRBJ usage, whereas memory cells showed distinct patterns. Freshly isolated PBMCs were used for most assays because CXCR3 expression went down partially after cryopreservation. Compared with CXCR3-negative naive cells, CXCR3-positive naive cells had TRB CDR3s with higher hydrophobicity (lower Kidera factor 4), lower energy, and higher strength and volume indices. Because surface CD5, which is linked to self-reactivity in mice, was comparable between the naive subsets, TCR interaction strength was also inferred from the physicochemical properties of TRB CDR3s.

Based on the germline V gene, the CDR1 and CDR2 sequences are SQVTM and ANQGSEA. Including the terminal cysteine and phenylalanine, the CDR3 comprises 13 residues. No DNA sequence was recorded. Sequencing relied on a NextSeq 550. The Human TCR Profiling Kit (MiLaboratory) was used to make UMI-labeled 5' RACE TRB cDNA libraries. The full amount of extracted RNA was used for cDNA synthesis, and the full amount of resulting cDNA was used for PCR amplification. Libraries were prepared in parallel using an identical number of PCR cycles. As for how the authors treated the data: About 49,000 +/- 11,000 unique UMI-labeled TRB cDNA molecules per library were extracted with MIGEC and MiXCR, with at least two reads per UMI required. An average of about 40,000 +/- 10,000 functional in-frame TRB CDR3 nucleotide clonotypes without stop codons was found per library. After each sample was downsampled to 5000 UMI-labeled TRB molecules, VDJtools was used to calculate diversity metrics such as normalized Shannon-Wiener and Chao1. Clonotype-size-weighted physicochemical properties of the central five CDR3 residues (interaction energy, strength, volume and Kidera factor 4) were computed in VDJtools. The reads, reprocessed by TCRdb, yield one row per CDR3 protein sequence and no DNA. V and J calls and clone size were set by TCRdb, not the authors. The table held for this sample gives 84,000 or so distinct CDR3 sequences. The ten largest make up roughly 1.4% of the sample.

Each CD8+ T cell subset was flow-sorted in triplicate, and around 320,000 cells per subset were placed directly into RLT lysis buffer. Naive CD8+ T cells were defined stringently as CD45RO-CCR7+CD27+CD95- to exclude memory contaminants. Peripheral blood mononuclear cells were isolated from buffy coats using standard density gradient centrifugation. A FACSAria III was used to flow-sort naive CD8+ T cells into CXCR3-negative and CXCR3-positive populations. Total RNA was extracted from sorted cells with an RNeasy Mini Kit. Remarks on this clonotype: Its antigen is currently not known.

Here the chain combines TRBV29-1 and TRBJ2-1; TCRdb picks TRBD1, but there is no DNA to check that call. The clonotype was recovered from a human donor in good health. Some clones in this sample may be carry-over from other donors' samples. Sequencing input: naive CXCR3- CD8+ T cells from blood. What the cell subset or site label conveys for this sample: CD45RO-CCR7+CD27+CD95- naive CD8+ T cells lacking CXCR3 (TNR3-). The CDR3 protein: CSVSVPDVNEQFF.